The 18 T cell receptor beta chains in this list originate from one sample, sequenced in a study of shared clonotypes between healthy human individuals. Measured with immunoSEQ multiplex PCR; TCRdb has only the in-frame clones, and not every one. The sample gives about 1.1 million clones, approximately 80% of which show up once; roughly 0.83% is in the top ten. Sequencing used memory CD4+ T cells from PBMCs. Described subset: CD45RA-negative fraction. The receptors originated from a man aged 18-30 years in good health. Some clones in this sample may be carry-over from other donors' samples.

To note about this clone: At the DNA level, this CDR3 is encoded by other sequences in the same sample as well. V is TRBV28 and J is TRBJ1-2; TRBD1 agrees at 7 bases. Losses at the gene ends were 5 bases for V and 2 bases for J; bases not matched to a gene: 2. CDR1 MDHEN and CDR2 SYDVKM come from the germline V gene. This CDR3 contains 13 residues. CDR3 coding DNA: TGTGCCAGCAGTACAGGGGCGAACTATGGCTACACCTTC. This translates into CASSTGANYGYTF.

V and J are TRBV5-1 and TRBJ2-5, with 7 bases matching TRBD1. CDR1 and CDR2 (germline): SGHRS, YFSETQ. Germline trimming cut 4 bases from V and 0 bases from J; bases unmatched to any gene: 3. The CDR3 spans 14 residues. Here the CDR3 reads CASSTGTDQETQYF. The CDR3 DNA reads TGCGCCAGCAGCACCGGGACAGACCAAGAGACCCAGTACTTC.

Regarding this clone: One junction end does not reproduce the germline sequence, and a read error may be involved. This sequence joins TRBV2 and TRBJ2-7, with TRBD1 as a possible D gene (6 bases). The germline CDR1 and CDR2 sequences are SNHLY and FYNNEI. The CDR3 has 11 residues. CDR3 DNA: TGTGCCAGCAGTCTTTTGGGGGCGCGACACTTC. Residues: CASSLLGARHF. Variable domain in full (rest from reference TRBV2 and TRBJ2-7): EPEVTQTPSHQVTQMGQEVILRCVPISNHLYFYWYRQILGQKVEFLVSFYNNEISEKSEIFDDQFSVERPDGSNFTLKIRSTKLEDSAMYFCASSLLGARHFGPGTRLTVT.

The V call is TRBV4-3, the J call TRBJ2-4, with TRBD1 identical over 9 bases. CDR1 and CDR2 (germline): LGHNA, YSLEER. The CDR3 extends over 18 amino acids. V lost 0 bases to trimming and J lost 3 bases; unmatched junction nucleotides: 9. CDR3: CASSQDLGTGGGKNIQYF. DNA of the CDR3: TGCGCCAGCAGCCAAGATTTGGGCACAGGGGGCGGCAAAAACATTCAGTACTTC.

A word on this clone: Distinct nucleotide sequences in the sample also encode this CDR3. The chain links TRBV7-2 to TRBJ2-5; D gene ambiguous. This CDR3 spans 11 amino acids. V lost 1 base and J lost 5, with 2 bases in between. Per germline, CDR1 SGHTA and CDR2 FQGNSA. The CDR3 here is CASSLVETQYF. CDR3 nucleotides: TGTGCCAGCAGCTTAGTGGAGACCCAGTACTTC.

As for this clone: A much larger clone differs by one base, so this may be a read error. The chain has TRBV11-3 and TRBJ2-2; D call uncertain. Between the trimmed V and J ends, which lost 4 bases and 5 bases, there was a span of 5 bases. This CDR3 region has 12 residues. Germline V gene lookup returns CDR1 SGHNT and CDR2 YENEEA. The DNA for the CDR3 is TGTGCCAGCAGCTCCGAAACCGGGGAGCTGTTTTTT. Encoded protein: CASSSETGELFF.

This clone turned up a few times. The chain has TRBV2 and TRBJ1-5; weak D call: TRBD1 (6 bases). The V gene lost 8 bases and the J gene lost 0 bases, with 14 bases spanning the gap. The V gene's germline CDR1 is SNHLY and CDR2 FYNNEI. The CDR3 covers 15 residues. The CDR3 region is CASSEGGYSNQPQHF. DNA of the CDR3: TGTGCCAGCTCCGAGGGGGGGTATAGCAATCAGCCCCAGCATTTT.

This clone was detected once. This may come from a read error, since a much larger clone is one base off. The rearrangement uses TRBV30 and TRBJ1-5; D is possibly TRBD1 (6 bases). This CDR3 is 14 amino acids long. CDR1 is GTSNPN, CDR2 SVGIG, per germline (reference sequence). This chain's CDR3 is CASSPEGGNQPQHF. As DNA, the CDR3 is TGTGCCTCGAGTCCCGAGGGGGGCAATCAGCCCCAGCATTTT.

The CDR3 spells CASSLGGTSGRDEQYF. The CDR3 bases are TGTGCCAGCAGCTTAGGAGGGACTAGCGGTCGTGACGAGCAGTACTTC. J is TRBJ2-7 and V is TRBV7-7; the match to TRBD2 covers 11 bases. CDR3 length: 16 amino acids. After removal of 1 base from V and 5 bases from J, the junction contained 7 bases not matched to a gene. Per the germline V gene, CDR1 is SSHAT and CDR2 is FNYEAQ (reference sequence).

The V and J genes are TRBV19 and TRBJ1-1, with D perhaps matching TRBD1 (6 bases). Trimming took 4 bases from V and 9 from J, leaving 15 bases between them. Germline V gene data show CDR1 as LNHDA and CDR2 as SQIVND (reference sequence). This CDR3 contains 13 residues. CDR3 amino acids: CASSRQAGEKAFF. CDR3 nucleotide sequence: TGTGCCAGTAGTAGACAGGCCGGTGAGAAAGCTTTCTTT. The variable domain in full, completed from reference TRBV19 and TRBJ1-1, reads DGGITQSPKYLFRKEGQNVTLSCEQNLNHDAMYWYRQDPGQGLRLIYYSQIVNDFQKGDIAEGYSVSREKKESFPLTVTSAQKNPTAFYLCASSRQAGEKAFFGQGTRLTVV.

This clone was observed a single time. The CDR3 is CASSLRQSGEKLFF. The DNA for the CDR3 is TGTGCCAGCAGTTTGAGACAGAGTGGCGAAAAACTGTTTTTT. The chain uses TRBV28 and TRBJ1-4; TRBD1 might be the D (5 bases). The V end was cut by 3 bases, the J end by 8 bases, with 13 bases between. Germline V lookup: CDR1 MDHEN, CDR2 SYDVKM. The CDR3 runs to 14 residues.

The rearrangement uses TRBV11-2 and TRBJ2-3; D is perhaps TRBD1 or TRBD2 (5 bases each). The CDR3 sequence is 14 residues long. Trimming removed 2 bases from V and 4 bases from J, with 10 bases in between. In germline, CDR1 is SGHAT, CDR2 FQNNGV. CDR3 DNA: TGTGCCAGCAGCTTATCACGGGGCGCAGATACGCAGTATTTT. Amino acid sequence: CASSLSRGADTQYF.

V and J are TRBV5-1 and TRBJ2-7; D might be TRBD1 (6 bases). This CDR3 spans 14 amino acids. V lost 1 base to trimming and J lost 3 bases, with 11 bases between them. Germline CDR1 is SGHRS and CDR2 is YFSETQ. The CDR3 bases are TGCGCCAGCAGCTTGCAGGGGCTTCTCTACGAGCAGTACTTC. It specifies CASSLQGLLYEQYF.

This chain uses TRBV28 with TRBJ2-1, with 10 bases fitting TRBD2. The CDR3 sequence is 15 residues long. V was clipped by 7 bases and J by 4 bases; unmatched bases: 7. Germline loops: CDR1 MDHEN, CDR2 SYDVKM. The CDR3 bases are TGTGCCAGCACCAGAGCGACTAGCGGGTACAATGAGCAGTTCTTC. Its protein product is CASTRATSGYNEQFF.

The CDR3 spells CATSRGQGVGTQYF. CDR3 in DNA: TGTGCCACCAGCAGAGGACAGGGAGTGGGGACCCAGTACTTC. The chain has TRBV15 and TRBJ2-5, with TRBD1 matching over 7 bases. The length of the CDR3 is 14 residues. Germline V lookup: CDR1 LNHNV, CDR2 YYDKDF (reference sequence). J lost 7 bases, V lost 1 base, and 6 bases had no gene match.

The V and J genes are TRBV5-6 and TRBJ2-1; D is unresolved. The CDR3 covers 14 residues. CDR1 and CDR2 from the germline V gene are SGHDT and YYEEEE. V shed 0 bases and J shed 7 bases, with 11 bases lying between them. CDR3 DNA sequence: TGTGCCAGCAGCTTGGACCCTTGGGCAAATGAGCAGTTCTTC. Protein product: CASSLDPWANEQFF.

The rearrangement uses TRBV30 and TRBJ2-1; D is unclear. The V end lost 2 bases, the J end lost 6 bases, and 11 bases lay between the germline ends. Germline CDR1 and CDR2: GTSNPN and SVGIG (reference sequence). CDR3 length: 13 amino acids. In DNA, the CDR3 is TGTGCCTGGAGTCTGGTCGTTGGCAATGAGCAGTTCTTC. Translation gives CAWSLVVGNEQFF.

This clone was seen repeatedly, ten times or more. The V and J genes are TRBV28 and TRBJ2-3; the D gene is possibly TRBD1 (5 bases). The CDR3 is made up of 12 amino acids. Germline CDR1 MDHEN, CDR2 SYDVKM. V was trimmed by 6 bases and J by 7 bases, leaving 11 bases between them. The CDR3 DNA reads as TGTGCCAGCAGCCAGACAGATTATACGCAGTATTTT. It translates to CASSQTDYTQYF.